Following are 14 T cell receptor beta chains from one sample sequenced in a study of blood T cell repertoires in COVID-19 (dated by TCRdb to about 2020). Library preparation used the immunoSEQ multiplex PCR assay. TCRdb holds this immuneACCESS table with in-frame rearrangements only. Some clones are missing; in checked studies, unresolved V genes explain under half, and the rest has no known cause. The sample yields 65,000 to 75,000 clones; 80% were counted once. The ten largest make up approximately 12% of the sample. The sequenced material came from peripheral blood. The source of these receptors is a human donor in a cohort sampled during active COVID-19.

The CDR3 sequence is CASSAQRTGYGYTF. CDR3 coding DNA: TGTGCCAGCAGCGCCCAGCGGACAGGGTATGGCTACACCTTC. V usage is TRBV11-2 and J usage is TRBJ1-2; 8 bases map to TRBD1. Germline V CDR1 and CDR2: SGHAT, FQNNGV. Trimming at V came to 5 bases and at J to 5 bases, leaving 7 bases not matched to a gene. The CDR3 runs to 14 residues.

The J gene is TRBJ1-1, the V gene TRBV19; 10 bases fit TRBD1. Germline CDR1 LNHDA, CDR2 SQIVND (reference sequence). J gave up 6 bases and V 5 bases, and 9 bases lay outside the gene matches. The length of the CDR3 is 15 residues. The CDR3 spells CASSPKDRGFPEAFF. The CDR3 region has the DNA TGTGCCAGTAGTCCCAAGGACAGGGGGTTCCCTGAAGCTTTCTTT.

This sequence joins TRBV29-1 and TRBJ1-2, with D possibly being TRBD1 (5 bases). This CDR3 comprises 15 residues. Germline V gene data show CDR1 as SQVTM and CDR2 as ANQGSEA. The V end was cut by 2 bases, the J end by 7 bases, with 20 bases between. The CDR3 coding sequence is TGCAGCGTTGAATTTTTTCAAGGGGTCGTGGCTGGCTACACCTTC. Translated, it gives CSVEFFQGVVAGYTF.

The V and J genes are TRBV18 and TRBJ1-5; no firm D call. This CDR3 is built from 13 residues. Germline V gene data show CDR1 as KGHSH and CDR2 as LQKENI. The germline V and J ends were trimmed by 3 bases and 5 bases, with 8 bases remaining between them. The CDR3 loop is CASSPKGDQPQHF. The CDR3 region has the DNA TGTGCCAGCTCACCGAAGGGAGATCAGCCCCAGCATTTT.

This chain links TRBV7-2 with TRBJ2-7; TRBD2 aligns across 11 bases. The CDR3 is 14 residues long. Germline V CDR1 and CDR2: SGHTA, FQGNSA. The V segment lost 4 bases and the J segment 4 bases; nucleotides outside the gene matches: 3. CDR3 protein: CASSYSGGAYEQYF. The CDR3 region has the DNA TGTGCCAGCAGCTATAGCGGGGGGGCTTACGAGCAGTACTTC.

The V call is TRBV9, the J call TRBJ1-5; the D gene is possibly TRBD1 (6 bases). With 4 bases removed from V and 7 bases from J, the gap between germline ends came to 21 bases. Germline CDR1 is SGDLS and CDR2 is YYNGEE. The CDR3 is made up of 16 amino acids. CDR3 amino acids: CASSSSAGARGQPQHF. The CDR3, as DNA: TGTGCCAGCAGCTCGTCCGCGGGGGCGCGGGGCCAGCCCCAGCATTTT.

By proportion, this clone is medium-sized. V gene TRBV7-8 combines with J gene TRBJ2-1, with 7 bases identical to TRBD2. Trimming removed 1 base from V and 4 bases from J; junction bases left unmatched: 7. Germline values: CDR1 SGHVS, CDR2 FQNEAQ. This CDR3 spans 16 amino acids. For the CDR3, the DNA is TGTGCCAGCAGCTTAGGAAGGACTAGGTCGTACAATGAGCAGTTCTTC. It translates to CASSLGRTRSYNEQFF.

The CDR3 DNA sequence: TGTGCCAGCAGTCCCCGGACTAGCGGGAGTTTATACAATGAGCAGTTCTTC. Translating gives CASSPRTSGSLYNEQFF. The chain is built from TRBV6-2 or TRBV6-3 and TRBJ2-1, with 13 bases aligning to TRBD2. Trimming at V came to 5 bases and at J to 4 bases, leaving 8 bases not matched to a gene. Germline assignment: CDR1 MNHEY and CDR2 SVGEGT. This CDR3 has 17 residues.

This clone appeared a single time. The chain uses TRBV11-1 and TRBJ1-1; tentative D call: TRBD1 (6 bases). With 0 bases removed from V and 5 bases from J, the gap between germline ends came to 10 bases. CDR1 SGHAT and CDR2 FQDESV come from the germline V gene (reference sequence). The CDR3 runs to 14 residues. CDR3 region: CASSLAGGKTEAFF. The CDR3 coding sequence is TGTGCCAGCAGCTTAGCAGGGGGAAAGACTGAAGCTTTCTTT.

The chain recombines TRBV6-5 with TRBJ1-5, with 8 bases identical to TRBD1. This CDR3 contains 14 residues. J lost 6 bases, V lost 5 bases, and 6 bases had no gene match. Germline-derived CDR1 and CDR2 are MNHEY and SVGAGI. The DNA for the CDR3 is TGTGCCAGCAGTCAGAACCAGGGGGCTCAGCCCCAGCATTTT. This sequence encodes CASSQNQGAQPQHF.

The chain recombines TRBV7-9 with TRBJ1-1, with 12 bases lining up with TRBD1. This CDR3 is built from 16 residues. The junction had 11 bases not matched to a gene; V was cut back by 5 bases and J by 7 bases. Looked up from germline, CDR1 is SEHNR and CDR2 is FQNEAQ (reference sequence). DNA of the CDR3: TGTGCCAGCAGCCCGGGACAGGGGGCGCGTAAGGATGAAGCTTTCTTT. Its protein product is CASSPGQGARKDEAFF. The full variable domain, rest sourced from reference TRBV7-9 and TRBJ1-1, is DTGVSQNPRHKITKRGQNVTFRCDPISEHNRLYWYRQTLGQGPEFLTYFQNEAQLEKSRLLSDRFSAERPKGSFSTLEIQRTEQGDSAMYLCASSPGQGARKDEAFFGQGTRLTVV.

The J gene is TRBJ1-2, the V gene TRBV4-2; 7 nucleotides match TRBD1. The germline V gene encodes CDR1 LGHNA and CDR2 YNFKEQ. Germline trimming cut 3 bases from V and 4 bases from J; bases unmatched to any gene: 5. This CDR3 has 14 residues. The CDR3 DNA reads as TGTGCCAGCAGCCACCGGGACAGTGCCTATGGCTACACCTTC. It codes for CASSHRDSAYGYTF.

The chain links TRBV11-2 to TRBJ2-5; D is possibly TRBD1 (6 bases). This CDR3 spans 15 amino acids. Germline loops: CDR1 SGHAT, CDR2 FQNNGV. Trimming removed 1 base at V and 5 bases at J, with 14 bases between. The CDR3 protein is CASSLAVVRGETQYF. The DNA for the CDR3 is TGTGCCAGCAGCTTAGCCGTCGTTAGGGGGGAGACCCAGTACTTC.

The J gene is TRBJ1-6, the V gene TRBV6-5; tentatively, D is TRBD1 (6 bases). This CDR3 contains 15 residues. Germline V gene sequence: CDR1 MNHEY, CDR2 SVGAGI. V was trimmed by 0 bases and J by 9 bases, leaving 12 bases between them. CDR3 DNA sequence: TGTGCCAGCAGTTACTCGAGGGACATGGCTTCACCCCTCCACTTT. It codes for CASSYSRDMASPLHF.